This T cell receptor beta chain was documented in a study of a mutant IDH1 vaccine in newly diagnosed glioma. Turning to the study itself: Patients were given eight vaccinations, scheduled in weeks 1, 3, 5, 7, 11, 15, 19 and 23. Patients got their first vaccination 4-6 weeks after radiotherapy alone, or with temozolomide cycles.

Trimming left V 0 bases short and J 7 bases short, with 10 bases between. The CDR3 contains 14 residues. Germline CDR1 LNHNV, CDR2 YYDKDF (reference sequence). Findings and caveats of the study: A vaccine-induced immune response developed in about 93% of the patients.

The assay was immunoSEQ multiplex PCR, and TCRdb's table has in-frame clones only and misses some. The table lists nearly 30,000 clones, approximately 86% of them singletons. Notes on this clone: Antigen specificity is unknown.

Time point meaning: week 5, during vaccination. All doses held 300 ug of mutant IDH1 20-mer peptide, with topical imiquimod. The receptor comes from a woman between 40 and 55 years old with glioma. Some clones in this sample may be carry-over from other donors' samples. This chain uses TRBV15 with TRBJ2-1; a possible D gene is TRBD2 (6 bases). Sequenced material: peripheral blood mononuclear cells (PBMCs), taken from a glioma patient whose treatment included an IDH1 peptide vaccine. CDR3 sequence reads: CATSRDLAINEQFF. The CDR3 DNA is TGTGCCACCAGCAGAGATCTAGCGATTAATGAGCAGTTCTTC.